These T cell receptor beta chains were read from a single sample in a study of CD4 and CD8 cells across lung adenocarcinoma regions. Via MiXCR, TCRdb re-called the PCR reads, giving one row per CDR3 protein. The sample comprises tens of thousands of distinct CDR3 sequences, less than 70% of which are singletons, and approximately 26% rests with the top ten. Sequenced: CD8+ T cells from the center of a lung tumor. These receptors originate from a female donor with lung adenocarcinoma. The CD4 and CD8 labels of this study may be unreliable. The CDR3 runs from the conserved cysteine through the conserved F or W. The D gene is left open where the match is weak. Clone size, where shown, is once, few, many, or a class for clones that have expanded.

TRBJ2-1	TRBV6-1	.	TRBD2	CASSPGTSGKNEQFF	TGTGCCAGCAGTCCCGGGACTAGCGGGAAAAATGAGCAGTTCTTC
TRBJ2-1	TRBV14	.	.	CASTEGLAGTNKQFF	TGTGCCAGCACCGAGGGGCTGGCGGGCACAAATAAGCAGTTCTTC
TRBJ2-2	TRBV3-1	.	.	CASSQARVGTGELFF	TGTGCCAGCAGCCAAGCTCGGGTCGGAACCGGGGAGCTGTTTTTT
TRBJ2-1	TRBV10-2	medium-sized	TRBD2	CASGVGGSSYNEQFF	TGCGCCAGCGGGGTGGGAGGGAGCTCCTACAATGAGCAGTTCTTC
TRBJ2-1	TRBV11-3	few	.	CASSPGGLNEQFF	TGTGCCAGCAGCCCCGGTGGCCTCAATGAGCAGTTCTTC
TRBJ2-3	TRBV10-3	.	.	CALRDPERSTGTLYF	TGTGCCCTCAGGGACCCGGAGAGAAGCACAGGGACGCTGTATTTT
TRBJ2-7	TRBV6-2/TRBV6-3	many	TRBD1	CASSYTGTGVAPYEQYF	TGTGCCAGCAGTTACACCGGGACAGGGGTTGCCCCCTACGAGCAGTACTTC
TRBJ2-2	TRBV6-5	.	TRBD1	CASRDSNTGALFF	TGTGCCAGCAGAGACTCGAACACAGGGGCGCTGTTTTTT
TRBJ2-3	TRBV29-1	.	.	CSALRAGTDTQYF	TGCAGCGCCCTAAGGGCGGGAACAGATACGCAGTATTTT
TRBJ2-3	TRBV6-1	.	.	CASSEARRGRTDTQYF	TGTGCCAGCAGTGAAGCTCGGAGGGGACGCACAGATACGCAGTATTTT
TRBJ2-5	TRBV27	.	.	CAGSGARDPETQYF	TGTGCCGGCAGTGGGGCCCGAGACCCAGAGACCCAGTACTTC
TRBJ2-1	TRBV4-1	many	.	CASSQVPRGGTYNEQFF	TGCGCCAGCAGCCAAGTCCCCAGGGGGGGCACCTACAATGAGCAGTTCTTC
TRBJ2-4	TRBV10-3	.	.	CRSSGPRGPDTQYF	TGCCGCAGCTCGGGGCCGCGGGGGCCAGATACTCAGTACTTC
TRBJ1-1	TRBV2	.	TRBD1	CATGQGQGERTEAFF	TGTGCCACAGGCCAGGGGCAGGGGGAGCGCACTGAAGCTTTCTTT
TRBJ2-1	TRBV6-5	many	.	CASSYSMDWYNEQFF	TGTGCCAGCAGTTACTCGATGGACTGGTACAATGAGCAGTTCTTC
TRBJ2-5	TRBV6-1	.	.	CASTTGRDRETQYF	TGTGCCAGCACCACGGGGCGCGACCGAGAGACCCAGTACTTC
TRBJ2-5	TRBV7-6	.	.	CASSSEEGGRGYF	TGTGCCAGCAGCTCGGAGGAGGGTGGAAGAGGGTACTTC